The source of this T cell receptor (beta chain) is a study of Tregs in tolerant kidney transplant recipients. Trimming took off 0 bases at V and 5 bases at J, with 16 bases between the two ends. Germline CDR1 is MGHDK and CDR2 is SYGVNS. The CDR3 is made up of 16 amino acids. Unstimulated Tregs (CD4+CD25+CD127-) and CD4+CD25- non-Tregs were sorted from PBMCs. Before regulatory T cell sorting, thawed PBMCs rested overnight at 37°C in 200 IU/ml IL-2. Profiling relied on immunoSEQ multiplex PCR, and the TCRdb table lists in-frame clones only, not all of them. The sample records around 43,000 clones, more than 80% being singletons. As to this clone: Its antigen remains unidentified.

Study-level findings and limits: No direct test of biological reproducibility was done here.

This clonotype originated in a human donor in good health. This chain joins TRBV25-1 and TRBJ2-5, with a weak D call TRBD1 (6 bases). Sequences were obtained from Tregs from blood. CDR3 in amino acids: CASSEYRQAAWETQYF. For the CDR3, the DNA is TGTGCCAGCAGTGAATACCGACAGGCAGCGTGGGAGACCCAGTACTTC. Drawing the rest from reference TRBV25-1 and TRBJ2-5, the complete variable domain is EADIYQTPRYLVIGTGKKITLECSQTMGHDKMYWYQQDPGMELHLIHYSYGVNSTEKGDLSSESTVSRIRTEHFPLTLESARPSHTSQYLCASSEYRQAAWETQYFGPGTRLLVL.